The text below deals with one T cell receptor (beta chain). Its antigen is currently unknown. The run depth of the assay was deep. Sequencing used immunoSEQ multiplex PCR; TCRdb keeps in-frame clones, though not all of them. The sample gives around 2.1 million clones, around 95% of which show up once; roughly 0.13% is in the top ten. The CDR3 has 15 amino acids. Trimming cost V 0 bases and J 13 bases, with 16 bases left between them. Germline assignment: CDR1 MGHRA and CDR2 YSYEKL. This record belongs to a study of shared clonotypes between healthy human individuals. Study-wide background: Donor ages ranged 18 to 49 years: a couple of women, a few men.

Points from the study as a whole: Depth was large, yet rarefaction showed that sorted-subset sequencing was incomplete. Among donors, sharing of clonotypes was expected to be affected by sequencing depth.

This sequence originates from a man aged 18 to 30 in good health. The specimen sequenced was naive CD4+ T cells sorted from blood. As to subset: CD45RA+ positively selected. V and J are TRBV4-1 and TRBJ1-6, with unresolved D. This CDR3 reads CASSQDLHGPLPLHF. The CDR3 nucleotides read TGCGCCAGCAGCCAAGATCTACATGGCCCGCTTCCCCTCCACTTT.